The present T cell receptor (beta chain) was sequenced within a study of CD8+CD57+ T cells in acquired aplastic anemia. General study points: Fewer than 30 CD8+ CDR3 sequences were shared between patients and controls.

TCR beta VDJ and CDR3 profiles were obtained from a genomic DNA template. Each CDR3 protein is one row after TCRdb ran MiXCR on the reads. In the table there are some 44,000 distinct CDR3 sequences, 68% of which are singletons. This CDR3 comprises 15 residues. Trimming took 5 bases from V and 5 from J; bases not matched to a gene: 8. Germline assignment: CDR1 MNHNS and CDR2 SASEGT. Comments on this clonotype: The antigen is not known.

J is TRBJ2-3 and V is TRBV6-1; the match to TRBD1 covers 9 bases. This TCR was sampled from a human donor in good health, serving as a control. Sequencing used sorted CD4+, CD8+, or CD8+CD57+ T cells (not recorded which) from PBMCs. Here the CDR3 reads CASSTPGQGRDTQYF. The CDR3 DNA follows: TGTGCCAGCAGTACTCCGGGACAGGGAAGAGATACGCAGTATTTT.